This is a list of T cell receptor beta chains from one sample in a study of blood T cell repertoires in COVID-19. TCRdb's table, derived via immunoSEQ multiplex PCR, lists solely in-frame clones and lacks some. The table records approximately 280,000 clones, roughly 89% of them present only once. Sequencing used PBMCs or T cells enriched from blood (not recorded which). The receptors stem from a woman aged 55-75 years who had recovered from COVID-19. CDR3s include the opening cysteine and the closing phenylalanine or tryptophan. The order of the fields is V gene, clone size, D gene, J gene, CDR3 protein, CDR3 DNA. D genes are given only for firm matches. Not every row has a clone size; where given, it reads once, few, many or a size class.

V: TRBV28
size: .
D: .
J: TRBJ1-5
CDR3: CASRQGQFNQPQHF
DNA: TGTGCCAGCAGGCAGGGCCAATTCAATCAGCCCCAGCATTTT

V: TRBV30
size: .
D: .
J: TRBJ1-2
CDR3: CAWSGSQGYTF
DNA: TGTGCCTGGAGTGGTAGCCAGGGCTACACCTTC

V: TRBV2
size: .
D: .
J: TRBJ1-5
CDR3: CASMSDSNQPQHF
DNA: TGTGCCAGCATGAGTGATAGCAATCAGCCCCAGCATTTT

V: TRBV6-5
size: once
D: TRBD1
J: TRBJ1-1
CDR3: CASKPGGITEAFF
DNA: TGTGCCAGCAAGCCAGGGGGCATCACTGAAGCTTTCTTT

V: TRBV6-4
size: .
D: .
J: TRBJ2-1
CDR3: CASSPLSGREQFF
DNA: TGTGCCAGCAGCCCCTTGAGTGGCAGGGAGCAGTTCTTC

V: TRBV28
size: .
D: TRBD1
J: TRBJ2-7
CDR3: CASSSQGAGNPYEQYF
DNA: TGTGCCAGCAGTTCCCAGGGGGCGGGGAATCCCTACGAGCAGTACTTC

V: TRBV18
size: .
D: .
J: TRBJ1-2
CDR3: CASSPEGWQVNYGYTF
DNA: TGTGCCAGCTCACCAGAGGGTTGGCAGGTTAACTATGGCTACACCTTC

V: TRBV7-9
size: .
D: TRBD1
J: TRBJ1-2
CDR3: CASSLYRGGRLYGYTF
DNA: TGTGCCAGCAGCTTATACAGGGGAGGACGCCTCTATGGCTACACCTTC

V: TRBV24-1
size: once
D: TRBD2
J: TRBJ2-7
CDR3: CATSDGLAGLKQYF
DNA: TGTGCCACCAGTGACGGACTAGCGGGATTGAAGCAGTACTTC

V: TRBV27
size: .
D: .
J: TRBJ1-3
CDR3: CASSFSGSGNTIYF
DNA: TGTGCCAGCAGTTTTTCAGGGTCTGGAAACACCATATATTTT

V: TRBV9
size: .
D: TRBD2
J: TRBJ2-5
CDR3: CASSGTSGGSQETQYF
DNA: TGTGCCAGCAGCGGAACTAGCGGGGGGAGCCAAGAGACCCAGTACTTC

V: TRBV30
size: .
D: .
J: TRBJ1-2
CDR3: CAWSTQGHYGYTF
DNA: TGTGCCTGGAGTACACAGGGTCACTATGGCTACACCTTC

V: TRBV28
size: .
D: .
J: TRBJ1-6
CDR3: CASSSRGRGSPLHF
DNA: TGTGCCAGCAGTTCTCGGGGGAGAGGTTCACCCCTCCACTTT

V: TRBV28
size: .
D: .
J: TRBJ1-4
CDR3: CASMSWAATNEKLFF
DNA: TGTGCCAGCATGTCCTGGGCTGCAACTAATGAAAAACTGTTTTTT

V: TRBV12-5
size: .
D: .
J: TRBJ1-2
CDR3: CASAQGQNYGYTF
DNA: TGTGCTAGTGCCCAAGGACAGAACTATGGCTACACCTTC

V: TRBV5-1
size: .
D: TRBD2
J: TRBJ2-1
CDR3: CASSFEPQRGGAHEQFF
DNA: TGCGCCAGCAGTTTCGAACCCCAGCGGGGGGGGGCACATGAGCAGTTCTTC

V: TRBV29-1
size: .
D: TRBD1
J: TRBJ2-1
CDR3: CSVVRGGGSYNEQFF
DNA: TGCAGCGTTGTTCGAGGGGGCGGCTCCTACAATGAGCAGTTCTTC

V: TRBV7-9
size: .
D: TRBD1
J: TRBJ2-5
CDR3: CASSSLPQDTGVATQYF
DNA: TGTGCCAGCAGCTCACTACCTCAAGACACAGGGGTGGCGACCCAGTACTTC

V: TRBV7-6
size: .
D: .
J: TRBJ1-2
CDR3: CASSGRGAGYTF
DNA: TGTGCCAGCAGCGGTCGGGGGGCTGGCTACACCTTC

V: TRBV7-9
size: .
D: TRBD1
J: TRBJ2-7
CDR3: CASSTGQPRFEQYF
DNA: TGTGCCAGCAGCACGGGACAGCCCCGCTTTGAGCAGTACTTC

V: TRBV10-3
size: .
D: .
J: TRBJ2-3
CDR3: CAINQDSTDTQYF
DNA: TGTGCCATCAACCAGGATAGCACAGATACGCAGTATTTT

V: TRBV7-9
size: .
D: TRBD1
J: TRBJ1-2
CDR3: CASSLLSGTGYPYGYTF
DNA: TGTGCCAGCAGCTTGCTCTCCGGGACAGGGTATCCCTATGGCTACACCTTC

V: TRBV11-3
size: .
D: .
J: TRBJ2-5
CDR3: CASSTRETQYF
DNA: TGTGCCAGCAGCACCCGGGAAACCCAGTACTTC

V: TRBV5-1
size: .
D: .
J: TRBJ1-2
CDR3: CASSEYTINYGYTF
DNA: TGCGCCAGCAGCGAGTACACTATTAACTATGGCTACACCTTC

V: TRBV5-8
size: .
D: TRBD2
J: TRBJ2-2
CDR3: CASSLGGLVAGELFF
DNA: TGTGCCAGCAGCTTGGGGGGACTAGTTGCCGGGGAGCTGTTTTTT

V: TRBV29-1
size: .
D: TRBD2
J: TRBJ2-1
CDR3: CSAGLARDEQFF
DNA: TGCAGCGCGGGACTAGCGAGGGATGAGCAGTTCTTC

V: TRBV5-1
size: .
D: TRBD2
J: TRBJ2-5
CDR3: CASSVNSGDQETQYF
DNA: TGCGCCAGCAGCGTCAATAGCGGGGACCAAGAGACCCAGTACTTC

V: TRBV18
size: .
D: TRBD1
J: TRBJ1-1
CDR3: CASSRSRTGLSEAFF
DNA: TGTGCCAGCTCACGGAGCAGGACAGGGTTGTCTGAAGCTTTCTTT

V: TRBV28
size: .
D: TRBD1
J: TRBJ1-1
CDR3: CASSSNPGQGLNTEAFF
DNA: TGTGCCAGCAGTTCAAATCCTGGACAGGGGTTGAACACTGAAGCTTTCTTT

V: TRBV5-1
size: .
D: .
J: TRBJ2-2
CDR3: CASSFTVPNTGELFF
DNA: TGCGCCAGCAGCTTCACGGTTCCGAACACCGGGGAGCTGTTTTTT

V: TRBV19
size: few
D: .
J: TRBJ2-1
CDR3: CATTLGGTTYNEQFF
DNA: TGTGCCACCACGTTGGGAGGCACTACCTACAATGAGCAGTTCTTC

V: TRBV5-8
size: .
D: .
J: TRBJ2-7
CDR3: CASSLDRIYEQYF
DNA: TGTGCCAGCAGCCTGGACAGAATTTACGAGCAGTACTTC

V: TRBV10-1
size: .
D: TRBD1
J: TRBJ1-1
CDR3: CASPLPTGLRKAFF
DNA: TGCGCCAGCCCCTTACCGACAGGGCTTAGGAAAGCTTTCTTT

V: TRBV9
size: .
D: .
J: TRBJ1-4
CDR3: CASQRATNEKLFF
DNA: TGTGCCAGCCAGCGGGCAACTAATGAAAAACTGTTTTTT

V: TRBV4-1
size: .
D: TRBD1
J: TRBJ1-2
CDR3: CASSQAPDRVVVGYTF
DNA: TGCGCCAGCAGCCAAGCGCCCGACAGGGTGGTAGTTGGCTACACCTTC

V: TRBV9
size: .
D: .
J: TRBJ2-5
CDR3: CARSILMRGYQETQYF
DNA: TGTGCCAGGAGCATTCTTATGAGGGGGTACCAAGAGACCCAGTACTTC

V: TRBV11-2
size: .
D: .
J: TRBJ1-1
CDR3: CASSLDGKNTEAFF
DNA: TGTGCCAGCAGCTTAGATGGCAAGAACACTGAAGCTTTCTTT

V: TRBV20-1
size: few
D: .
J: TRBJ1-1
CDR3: CSASLPGGTEAFF
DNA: TGCAGTGCTAGTCTTCCGGGAGGGACTGAAGCTTTCTTT

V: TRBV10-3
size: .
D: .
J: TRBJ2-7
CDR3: CAISEQESYEQYF
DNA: TGTGCCATCAGTGAACAGGAGTCCTACGAGCAGTACTTC

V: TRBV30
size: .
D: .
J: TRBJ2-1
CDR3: CAWSVPRGRGDEQFF
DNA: TGTGCCTGGAGTGTACCTCGCGGGCGAGGCGATGAGCAGTTCTTC

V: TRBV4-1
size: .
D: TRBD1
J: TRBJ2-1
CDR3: CASSHPPRTGNTAYNEQFF
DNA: TGCGCCAGCAGCCATCCACCCCGGACAGGGAACACGGCCTACAATGAGCAGTTCTTC

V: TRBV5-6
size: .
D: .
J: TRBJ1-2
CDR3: CASSLIVGPKGDGYTF
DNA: TGTGCCAGCAGCTTGATCGTGGGGCCGAAGGGGGATGGCTACACCTTC

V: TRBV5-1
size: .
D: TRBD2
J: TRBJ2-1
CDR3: CASSLGLAGGRQFF
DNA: TGCGCCAGCAGCTTGGGACTAGCGGGAGGCCGGCAGTTCTTC